Below, 13 T cell receptor beta chains from the same sample are listed, as sequenced in a study of regulatory T cells in long-lasting Graves disease. CDR3-region Arm-PCR and iRepertoire HTBI primers produced the TCR beta libraries. TCRdb independently ran MiXCR on the multiplex PCR reads; one entry per CDR3 protein. The sample lists under 700,000 distinct CDR3 sequences; around 15% were seen once. The time point denotes: newly diagnosed GD, antithyroid drugs for less than 3 months. Construction of the TCR library relied on RNA isolated from PBMCs. These same data were also listed under a study on T cells in Graves' hyperthyroidism and ophthalmopathy.

This specimen was peripheral blood mononuclear cells (PBMCs), taken at new diagnosis, from a patient treated with antithyroid drugs. All receptors come from a middle-aged woman with Graves disease.

There are many counts of this clonotype. This chain joins TRBV6-2 or TRBV6-3 and TRBJ2-4, with 7 nucleotides matching TRBD2. The ends lost 8 bases at V and 3 bases at J; junction bases unmatched: 7. Germline V gives CDR1 MNHEY, CDR2 SVGEGT. This CDR3 comprises 14 residues. CDR3 in amino acids: CASGSGGGKNIQYF. CDR3 nucleotides: TGTGCCAGCGGATCGGGGGGAGGCAAAAACATTCAGTACTTC.

This clonotype was detected many times. The gene calls are TRBV5-6 and TRBJ1-2; 8 bases map to TRBD1. Trimming cost V 4 bases and J 7 bases; bases outside gene matches: 6. Per the germline V gene, CDR1 is SGHDT and CDR2 is YYEEEE. The CDR3 runs 13 residues. The CDR3, as DNA: TGTGCCAGCAGCCTGACAGGGGCAATTGGCTACACCTTC. Translated: CASSLTGAIGYTF.

The chain employs TRBV9 and TRBJ2-3; the match to TRBD2 covers 10 bases. The trim removed 2 bases at V and 2 bases at J, leaving 2 bases unmatched. Germline CDR1 and CDR2: SGDLS and YYNGEE. This CDR3 spans 15 amino acids. CDR3 amino acids: CASSVSGGPTDTQYF. The CDR3 region has the DNA TGTGCCAGCAGCGTTAGCGGGGGGCCCACAGATACGCAGTATTTT.

This clonotype was seen at least ten times. The CDR3 DNA reads as TGTGCCAGCAGCTTAGAAAGGACAGTGAACACTGAAGCTTTCTTT. Its translation is CASSLERTVNTEAFF. This sequence joins TRBV7-2 and TRBJ1-1, with a possible D match to TRBD1 (6 bases). This CDR3 comprises 15 residues. Germline CDR1 SGHTA, CDR2 FQGNSA. Trimming left V 1 base short and J 0 bases short, with 9 bases between.

This clonotype appeared many times. This chain connects TRBV12-3 or TRBV12-4 to TRBJ2-3, with TRBD2 identical over 10 bases. The V and J ends lost 5 bases and 5 bases, in that order; junction bases with no gene match: 10. This CDR3 is built from 16 residues. CDR3: CASSAEEAGGRDTQYF. DNA for the CDR3: TGTGCCAGCAGTGCCGAAGAAGCGGGGGGGCGAGATACGCAGTATTTT.

The chain combines TRBV20-1 with TRBJ1-6, with TRBD1 as a possible D gene (5 bases). CDR3 length: 15 amino acids. The germline V gene has CDR1 DFQATT and CDR2 SNEGSKA (reference sequence). V shed 5 bases and J shed 6 bases, with 17 bases lying between them. In nucleotides, the CDR3 is TGCAGTGCTGGAGCCCAGGGCCCCCTTAATTCACCCCTCCACTTT. Translated, it gives CSAGAQGPLNSPLHF.

Many counts were recorded for this clonotype. The genes are TRBV28 and TRBJ2-1; D could derive from TRBD1 or TRBD2 (6 bases each). The CDR3 is 14 residues long. Deletions cut 9 bases from V and 4 bases from J, with 16 bases between. Germline loops: CDR1 MDHEN, CDR2 SYDVKM. CDR3 loop: CASCGGLKYNEQFF. The CDR3 DNA is TGTGCCAGTTGTGGGGGGCTAAAGTACAATGAGCAGTTCTTC.

This clonotype was counted ten times or more. The V call is TRBV30, the J call TRBJ2-5; D is tentatively TRBD1 or TRBD2 (5 bases each). The CDR3 is 11 amino acids. Trimming removed 8 bases from V and 4 bases from J, with 11 bases in between. Germline CDR1 GTSNPN, CDR2 SVGIG (reference sequence). The DNA for the CDR3 is TGTGCCCACGGGACGGCAGAGACCCAGTACTTC. Translated, it gives CAHGTAETQYF.

This clonotype was found many times. The chain recombines TRBV12-3 or TRBV12-4 with TRBJ1-5; D is uncertain. Trimming took off 1 base at V and 11 bases at J, with 12 bases between the two ends. The CDR3 covers 13 residues. The chain's CDR3 is CASSLGPRQAQHF. The CDR3 DNA reads as TGTGCCAGCAGTTTAGGGCCCCGGCAGGCCCAGCATTTT.

This clonotype was counted ten times or more. The chain joins TRBV6-1 to TRBJ2-1; 11 bases are a match to TRBD2. J gave up 5 bases and V 7 bases, and 7 bases lay outside the gene matches. This CDR3 region has 15 residues. Germline values: CDR1 MNHNS, CDR2 SASEGT. For the CDR3, the DNA is TGTGCCAGCACCTTGGGACTAGCGGAGCACAATGAGCAGTTCTTC. Protein product: CASTLGLAEHNEQFF.

The chain carries TRBV7-8 and TRBJ1-1; weak D call: TRBD1 (6 bases). The CDR3 runs to 16 residues. The germline V gene has CDR1 SGHVS and CDR2 FQNEAQ. V was clipped by 4 bases and J by 4 bases, with 19 bases between them. CDR3 region: CASSYRRIGGTTEAFF. The DNA of the CDR3 is TGTGCCAGCAGCTACCGCCGGATAGGGGGAACCACTGAAGCTTTCTTT.

This clonotype showed up many times. The V and J genes are TRBV3-1 and TRBJ1-1; D gene ambiguous. Deletions cut 4 bases from V and 5 bases from J, with 11 bases between. Looked up from germline, CDR1 is LGHDT and CDR2 is YNNKEL (reference sequence). CDR3 length: 13 residues. CDR3 sequence: CASSRTVKTEAFF. The CDR3 DNA reads as TGTGCCAGCAGCCGTACAGTAAAAACTGAAGCTTTCTTT.

The chain is built from TRBV20-1 and TRBJ1-1, with a weak D call TRBD1 (5 bases). The V end lost 6 bases, the J end lost 1 base, and 15 bases lay between the germline ends. From germline, CDR1 is DFQATT and CDR2 SNEGSKA (reference sequence). The CDR3 is made up of 14 amino acids. The CDR3 loop is CSALAGGANTEAFF. The CDR3 region has the DNA TGCAGTGCCCTAGCCGGTGGGGCGAACACTGAAGCTTTCTTT.